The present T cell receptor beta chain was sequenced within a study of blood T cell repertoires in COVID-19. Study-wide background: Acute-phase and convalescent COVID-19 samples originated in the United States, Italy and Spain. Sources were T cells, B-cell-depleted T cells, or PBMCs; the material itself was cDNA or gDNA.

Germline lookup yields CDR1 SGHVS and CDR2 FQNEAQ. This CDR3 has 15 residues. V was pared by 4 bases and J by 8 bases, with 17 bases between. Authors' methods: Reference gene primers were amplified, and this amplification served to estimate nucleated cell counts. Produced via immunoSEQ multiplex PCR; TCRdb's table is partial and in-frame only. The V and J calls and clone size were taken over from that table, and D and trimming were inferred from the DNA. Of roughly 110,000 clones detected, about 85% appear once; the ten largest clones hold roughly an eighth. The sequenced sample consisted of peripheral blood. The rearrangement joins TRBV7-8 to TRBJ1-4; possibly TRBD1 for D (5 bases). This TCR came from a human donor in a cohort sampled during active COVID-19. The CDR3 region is CASSSQGLQHEKLFF. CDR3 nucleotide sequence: TGTGCCAGCAGCTCCCAGGGACTCCAACACGAAAAACTGTTTTTT.